These 4 T cell receptor beta chains originate from one sample sequenced in a study of T cell responses to AZD1222 COVID-19 vaccine. Here immunoSEQ multiplex PCR was the method, and the copy in TCRdb shows in-frame clones only, minus some. The sample has some 120,000 clones, about 91% seen once; the top ten hold roughly 1.5%. Sequencing was performed on peripheral blood, taken 28 days after the second AZD1222 dose. These receptors originate from an adult who received the AZD1222 COVID-19 vaccine.

The chain has TRBV30 and TRBJ2-7; the D gene is possibly TRBD1 (5 bases). V gave up 0 bases and J gave up 3 bases, with 9 bases separating them. The CDR3 is made up of 13 amino acids. The germline gives CDR1 GTSNPN, CDR2 SVGIG (reference sequence). CDR3 amino acids: CAWSVDRFYEQYF. CDR3 nucleotides: TGTGCCTGGAGTGTAGACAGATTCTACGAGCAGTACTTC.

V usage is TRBV27 and J usage is TRBJ1-1; no definite D call. The germline V gene has CDR1 MNHEY and CDR2 SMNVEV (reference sequence). The CDR3 is made up of 13 amino acids. V lost 6 bases and J 8 bases, leaving 16 bases between the germline ends. CDR3 region: CASSPIRGSEAFF. CDR3 sequence (DNA): TGTGCCAGCAGCCCAATACGGGGATCCGAAGCTTTCTTT.

This chain links TRBV7-2 with TRBJ2-7; TRBD1 matches at 9 bases. CDR1 SGHTA and CDR2 FQGNSA come from the germline V gene. Unmatched junction bases numbered 6, after V lost 3 bases and J lost 3 bases. The CDR3 runs 15 residues. CDR3 loop: CASSFDRGKGYEQYF. CDR3 bases: TGTGCCAGCAGCTTCGACAGGGGGAAGGGCTACGAGCAGTACTTC.

V and J are TRBV5-5 and TRBJ2-3, with 8 bases matching TRBD2. The germline V gene has CDR1 SGHKS and CDR2 YYEKEE (reference sequence). The CDR3 has 17 amino acids. Trimming took 3 bases from V and 4 from J; bases not matched to a gene: 13. The DNA for the CDR3 is TGTGCCAGCAGCTCGACCACGGGGGGGGCCGGCGCAGATACGCAGTATTTT. Translating gives CASSSTTGGAGADTQYF.